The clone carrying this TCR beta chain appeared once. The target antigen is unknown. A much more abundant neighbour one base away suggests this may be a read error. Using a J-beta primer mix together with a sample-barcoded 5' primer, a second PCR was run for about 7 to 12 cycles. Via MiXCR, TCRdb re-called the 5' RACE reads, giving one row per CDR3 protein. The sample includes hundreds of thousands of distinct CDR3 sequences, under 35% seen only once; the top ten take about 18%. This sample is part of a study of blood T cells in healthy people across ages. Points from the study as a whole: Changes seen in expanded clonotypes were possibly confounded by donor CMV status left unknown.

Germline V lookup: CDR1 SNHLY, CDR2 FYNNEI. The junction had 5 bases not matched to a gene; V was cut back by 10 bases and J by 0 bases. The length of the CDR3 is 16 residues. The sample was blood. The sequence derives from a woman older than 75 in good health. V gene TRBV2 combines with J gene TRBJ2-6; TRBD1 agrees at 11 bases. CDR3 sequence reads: CATRTGGSSGANVLTF. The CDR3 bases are TGTGCCACCCGGACAGGGGGCAGCTCTGGGGCCAACGTCCTGACTTTC.